Below are 14 T cell receptor beta chains sequenced from a single sample in a study of beta chain features in type 1 diabetes. Of the isolated RNA, all was reverse transcribed, and so the sequenced material was expressed TCRB transcripts. Measured with immunoSEQ multiplex PCR; TCRdb has only the in-frame clones, and not every one. In the table there are just over 600,000 clones, roughly 16% of which are singletons. Input material: naive CD4+ T cells from blood. The receptors shown here come from a man between 18 and 35 years old in good health.

In its sample, this clone was seen a few times. This sequence joins TRBV4-3 and TRBJ1-4; D unresolved. Germline loops: CDR1 LGHNA, CDR2 YSLEER. This CDR3 has 12 amino acids. V lost 1 base and J 8 bases, leaving 5 bases between the germline ends. The CDR3 nucleotides read TGCGCCAGCAGCCAAGGAAGGGAAAAACTGTTTTTT. This sequence encodes CASSQGREKLFF.

CDR3: CASSFRDRVYNEQFF. The CDR3 region has the DNA TGTGCCAGCAGCTTCAGGGACAGGGTCTACAATGAGCAGTTCTTC. The chain couples TRBV5-5 to TRBJ2-1; 9 bases line up with TRBD1. J lost 3 bases, V lost 2 bases, and 3 bases had no gene match. The CDR3 extends over 15 amino acids. CDR1 and CDR2 from the germline V gene are SGHKS and YYEKEE (reference sequence).

This clone has more than one count but fewer than ten. The chain employs TRBV5-6 and TRBJ2-5, with 9 bases that match TRBD2. Per the germline V gene, CDR1 is SGHDT and CDR2 is YYEEEE. The V and J ends lost 6 bases and 5 bases, in that order; junction bases with no gene match: 14. The CDR3 spans 16 residues. The CDR3 region is CASTLEPGLAAETQYF. The CDR3 DNA reads TGTGCCAGCACCCTAGAACCGGGACTAGCCGCTGAGACCCAGTACTTC.

This clone has just a few counts. This chain joins TRBV23-1 and TRBJ1-6, with 7 bases identical to TRBD1. TRBV23-1 is classed as an ORF, of uncertain function. The CDR3 extends over 18 amino acids. Trimming cost V 6 bases and J 7 bases; bases outside gene matches: 18. The CDR3 bases are TGCGCCAGCAGATTCTCTCCAGGCAGGGGGTTCGGCAATTCACCCCTCCACTTT. This sequence encodes CASRFSPGRGFGNSPLHF.

There are a few counts of this clone. The rearrangement joins TRBV5-4 to TRBJ2-1; D possibly corresponds to TRBD1 (6 bases). The CDR3 is 16 amino acids. Germline V gene sequence: CDR1 SGHNT, CDR2 YYREEE (reference sequence). V was cut by 4 bases and J by 0 bases, with 14 bases left in between. CDR3 in amino acids: CASSPGTLSSYNEQFF. The DNA of the CDR3 is TGTGCCAGCAGCCCGGGGACACTCAGCTCCTACAATGAGCAGTTCTTC.

The J gene is TRBJ1-4, the V gene TRBV30, with D unclear. Germline V gene sequence: CDR1 GTSNPN, CDR2 SVGIG (reference sequence). V lost 2 bases and J 7 bases, leaving 8 bases between the germline ends. This CDR3 has 12 residues. The CDR3 sequence: CAWSPDREKLFF. In DNA form, the CDR3 reads TGTGCCTGGAGTCCCGACCGTGAAAAACTGTTTTTT.

A remark on this clone: Different DNA sequences within this sample yield the same CDR3. The chain combines TRBV25-1 with TRBJ2-3, with D unclear. Germline V gene sequence: CDR1 MGHDK, CDR2 SYGVNS. Trimming shortened V by 5 bases and J by 2 bases, and 2 bases separated the two germline ends. The CDR3 contains 11 residues. The CDR3 loop is CASSTTDTQYF. In DNA, the CDR3 is TGTGCCAGCAGTACCACAGATACGCAGTATTTT.

CDR3 bases: TGTGCCAGTCGAAATCACCGGGACCGGTTAGCCAAAAACATTCAGTACTTC. It is translated as CASRNHRDRLAKNIQYF. The chain has TRBV19 and TRBJ2-4; D might be TRBD1 or TRBD2, each matching 5 bases. This CDR3 contains 17 residues. Between the trimmed V and J ends, which lost 8 bases and 0 bases, there was a span of 20 bases. The germline CDR1 and CDR2 sequences are LNHDA and SQIVND (reference sequence). Full variable domain (missing parts from reference TRBV19 and TRBJ2-4): DGGITQSPKYLFRKEGQNVTLSCEQNLNHDAMYWYRQDPGQGLRLIYYSQIVNDFQKGDIAEGYSVSREKKESFPLTVTSAQKNPTAFYLCASRNHRDRLAKNIQYFGAGTRLSVL.

On this clone: An end of the junction does not agree with germline; a read error may underlie this. This rearrangement joins TRBV7-7 to TRBJ2-5; D is perhaps TRBD2 (6 bases). The CDR3 runs 13 residues. CDR1 and CDR2 from the germline V gene are SSHAT and FNYEAQ (reference sequence). The chain's CDR3 is CASSRDSQETQYF. CDR3 bases: TGTGCTAGCAGCCGGGACTCGCAAGAGACCCAGTACTTC. Full variable domain (remainder filled in from reference TRBV7-7 and TRBJ2-5): GAGVSQSPRYKVTKRGQDVTLRCDPISSHATLYWYQQALGQGPEFLTYFNYEAQPDKSGLPSDRFSAERPEGSISTLTIQRTEQRDSAMYRCASSRDSQETQYFGPGTRLLVL.

This clone was observed a handful of times. This rearrangement joins TRBV4-2 to TRBJ2-1; D call uncertain. This CDR3 has 13 residues. Germline V lookup: CDR1 LGHNA, CDR2 YNFKEQ. Trimming cost V 3 bases and J 12 bases, with 15 bases left between them. CDR3: CASSQATSFGQFF. In DNA, the CDR3 is TGTGCCAGCAGCCAGGCTACTTCTTTCGGGCAGTTCTTC.

The genes are TRBV18 and TRBJ2-5; the match to TRBD1 covers 11 bases. Looked up from germline, CDR1 is KGHSH and CDR2 is LQKENI. This CDR3 has 15 residues. V lost 6 bases and J lost 4; bases outside the gene matches: 7. The CDR3 protein is CASSRGQGAGETQYF. Written as DNA, the CDR3 is TGTGCCAGCTCCCGCGGACAGGGGGCAGGAGAGACCCAGTACTTC.

The genes are TRBV7-9 and TRBJ2-3, with 15 positions matching TRBD2. Germline V gene data show CDR1 as SEHNR and CDR2 as FQNEAQ (reference sequence). The CDR3 length is 18 residues. With V trimmed by 5 bases and J by 5 bases, 11 bases remained unmatched. DNA for the CDR3: TGTGCCAGCAGCCCTAGACTTGGACTAGCGGGGGGGCAAGATACGCAGTATTTT. This translates into CASSPRLGLAGGQDTQYF.

This clone was seen a handful of times. The J gene is TRBJ2-7, the V gene TRBV28; 8 bases are shared with TRBD1. There are 16 residues in the CDR3. Germline CDR1 and CDR2: MDHEN and SYDVKM. The J segment lost 4 bases and the V segment lost 5 bases, leaving 13 bases of the junction unmatched. For the CDR3, the DNA is TGTGCCAGCAGTCCACTCGAGGACAGGGAAAAATACGAGCAGTACTTC. It specifies CASSPLEDREKYEQYF.

The chain combines TRBV19 with TRBJ2-7; 8 bases fit TRBD1. The germline gives CDR1 LNHDA, CDR2 SQIVND (reference sequence). The CDR3 covers 13 residues. V lost 6 bases, J lost 3 bases, and 4 bases stayed unmatched. CDR3 amino acids: CASSRTGIYEQYF. The CDR3 DNA follows: TGTGCCAGTAGCAGGACAGGGATCTACGAGCAGTACTTC.